The 11 T cell receptor beta chains below come from one sample, sequenced in a study of blood T cell repertoires in COVID-19. Generated by immunoSEQ multiplex PCR, the TCRdb table keeps only in-frame clones and is missing some. The table shows 300,000 to 450,000 clones, with about 88% occurring only once. The sequencing input was PBMCs or T cells enriched from blood (not recorded which). These receptors were taken from a woman under 40 who had been exposed to COVID-19.

The chain combines TRBV21-1 with TRBJ2-2; the D call TRBD2 from the table was never checked on the DNA. TRBV21-1 is noted as a pseudogene. The CDR3 spans 15 residues. The CDR3 reads CASSPSFLDTGELFF. DNA of the CDR3: TGTGCCAGCAGCCCTAGTTTTTTAGATACCGGGGAGCTGTTTTTT.

The chain uses TRBV30 and TRBJ2-7; D is unclear. V lost 0 bases and J lost 5, with 8 bases in between. The CDR3 totals 12 residues. From germline, CDR1 is GTSNPN and CDR2 SVGIG (reference sequence). The CDR3 is CAWSVMRDEQYF. The CDR3 DNA reads as TGTGCCTGGAGTGTAATGCGCGACGAGCAGTACTTC.

The chain joins TRBV2 to TRBJ2-2; D gene unclear. Trimming removed 9 bases from V and 1 base from J, with 12 bases in between. CDR3 size: 14 residues. CDR1 is SNHLY and CDR2 is FYNNEI in the germline V gene. CDR3: CARRAWRNTGELFF. In DNA form, the CDR3 reads TGTGCCAGACGAGCGTGGCGGAACACCGGGGAGCTGTTTTTT.

The gene calls are TRBV6-1 and TRBJ1-5, with D hard to call. Per the germline V gene, CDR1 is MNHNS and CDR2 is SASEGT. Between the trimmed V and J ends, which lost 2 bases and 6 bases, there was a span of 17 bases. The CDR3 has 16 amino acids. CDR3 residues: CASSESGLRITQPQHF. The CDR3 coding sequence is TGTGCCAGCAGTGAATCTGGACTCCGGATTACTCAGCCCCAGCATTTT.

The chain joins TRBV10-3 to TRBJ2-3; TRBD2 matches 7 bases. The CDR3 length is 19 residues. The ends lost 0 bases at V and 2 bases at J; junction bases unmatched: 14. Germline V gene sequence: CDR1 ENHRY, CDR2 SYGVKD. The CDR3 protein is CAISESGPRRAGYTDTQYF. In nucleotides, the CDR3 is TGTGCCATCAGTGAGTCCGGGCCCCGAAGAGCGGGGTACACAGATACGCAGTATTTT.

The J gene is TRBJ1-6, the V gene TRBV27, with a tentative D call TRBD1 (5 bases). The V end was cut by 1 base, the J end by 8 bases, with 15 bases between. The germline CDR1 and CDR2 sequences are MNHEY and SMNVEV (reference sequence). The CDR3 runs 16 residues. In DNA form, the CDR3 reads TGTGCCAGCAGTTTATACCGGGGTGGAGGGGATTCACCCCTCCACTTT. This translates into CASSLYRGGGDSPLHF.

The chain combines TRBV30 with TRBJ1-3; D unresolved. The CDR3 contains 14 residues. Germline V gene lookup returns CDR1 GTSNPN and CDR2 SVGIG (reference sequence). Trimming removed 0 bases from V and 0 bases from J, with 6 bases in between. The CDR3: CAWSVKHSGNTIYF. DNA for the CDR3: TGTGCCTGGAGTGTAAAGCACTCTGGAAACACCATATATTTT.

The CDR3 loop is CATLENTEAFF. The CDR3 nucleotides read TGTGCCACCCTAGAAAACACTGAAGCTTTCTTT. The J gene is TRBJ1-1, the V gene TRBV10-3; D unresolved. This CDR3 region has 11 residues. Germline V gives CDR1 ENHRY, CDR2 SYGVKD. V gave up 10 bases and J gave up 2 bases, with 8 bases separating them.

The gene calls are TRBV27 and TRBJ1-6, with 10 positions matching TRBD1. V trimming: 5 bases; J trimming: 9 bases; junction bases outside the gene matches: 7. Germline assignment: CDR1 MNHEY and CDR2 SMNVEV (reference sequence). The CDR3 totals 15 residues. The CDR3 DNA reads TGTGCCAGCAGTCCCGCGACAGGGGGCTCTTCACCCCTCCACTTT. Protein: CASSPATGGSSPLHF.

This clone was seen once. The V call is TRBV7-9, the J call TRBJ2-7; perhaps TRBD2 as D (5 bases). The V and J ends lost 6 bases and 6 bases respectively, with 18 bases between them. Per the germline V gene, CDR1 is SEHNR and CDR2 is FQNEAQ (reference sequence). The CDR3 consists of 14 residues. The CDR3 DNA is TGTGCCAGCAGGCCCCCCGCAGGACTTCTCGAGCAGTACTTC. As protein: CASRPPAGLLEQYF.

This chain uses TRBV5-1 with TRBJ2-7; 9 bases agree with TRBD1. V was pared by 3 bases and J by 0 bases, with 1 base of the junction left unmatched. The CDR3 runs 14 residues. Germline assignment: CDR1 SGHRS and CDR2 YFSETQ. The CDR3 protein is CASSSGQGSYEQYF. The CDR3 DNA follows: TGCGCCAGCAGCTCGGGACAGGGCTCCTACGAGCAGTACTTC.